This T cell receptor beta chain derives from a study of cytomegalovirus exposure and HLA in healthy donors. The trim removed 5 bases at V and 2 bases at J, leaving 10 bases unmatched. This CDR3 has 16 residues. Germline assignment: CDR1 SGHDN and CDR2 FVKESK. On this clone: Its antigen is currently unknown.

Primers: 60 Vbeta forward and 13 Jbeta reverse. The repertoire was sequenced with immunoSEQ multiplex PCR; TCRdb's copy has only in-frame clones and lacks some. Of 140,000 to 150,000 clones in the sample, around 82% were seen once. General study findings and limits: Some V segments, including TRBV6-2 and TRBV6-3, were excluded as indistinguishable. Later on, a genetic analysis was performed. It linked a missense variant in DCLRE1C with V- and J-gene trimming of TCR beta.

The origin of this receptor is a woman younger than 35 in good health and CMV-seropositive. The specimen was PBMCs. The V and J genes are TRBV14 and TRBJ2-5; 8 bases match TRBD1. This CDR3 reads CASSYHFGQGQETQYF. For the CDR3, the DNA is TGTGCCAGCAGCTATCACTTTGGACAGGGACAAGAGACCCAGTACTTC.